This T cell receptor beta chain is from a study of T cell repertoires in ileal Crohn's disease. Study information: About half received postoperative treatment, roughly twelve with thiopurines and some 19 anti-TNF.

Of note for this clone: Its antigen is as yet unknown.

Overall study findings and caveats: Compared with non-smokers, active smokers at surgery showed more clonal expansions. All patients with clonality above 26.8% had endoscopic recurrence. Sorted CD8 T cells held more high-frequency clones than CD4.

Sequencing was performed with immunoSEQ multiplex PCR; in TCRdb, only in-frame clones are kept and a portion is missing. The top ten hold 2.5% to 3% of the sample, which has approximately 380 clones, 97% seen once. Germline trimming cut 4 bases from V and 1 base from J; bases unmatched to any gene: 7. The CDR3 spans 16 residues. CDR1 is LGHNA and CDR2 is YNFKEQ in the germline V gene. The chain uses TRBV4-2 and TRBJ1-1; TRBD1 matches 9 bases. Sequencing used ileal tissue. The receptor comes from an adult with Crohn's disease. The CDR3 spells CASSPQRQGGNTEAFF. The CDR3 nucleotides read TGTGCCAGCAGCCCCCAACGACAGGGGGGGAACACTGAAGCTTTCTTT.